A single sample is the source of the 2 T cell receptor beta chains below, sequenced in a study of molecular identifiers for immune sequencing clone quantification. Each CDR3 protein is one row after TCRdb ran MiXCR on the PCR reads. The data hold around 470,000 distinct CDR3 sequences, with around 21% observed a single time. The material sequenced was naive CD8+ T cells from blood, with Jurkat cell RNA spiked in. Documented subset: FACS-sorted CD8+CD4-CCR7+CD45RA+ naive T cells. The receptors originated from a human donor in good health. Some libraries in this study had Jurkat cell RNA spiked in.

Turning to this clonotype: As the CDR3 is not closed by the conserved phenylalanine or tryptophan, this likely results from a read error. The CDR3 loop is CASSSGQGYEQYS. CDR3 DNA sequence: TGTGCCAGCAGTAGCGGACAGGGCTACGAGCAGTACTCC. The rearrangement joins TRBV2 to TRBJ2-7; 8 bases align to TRBD1. V gave up 5 bases and J gave up 3 bases; unmatched junction bases: 3. CDR3 size: 13 residues. The germline V gene has CDR1 SNHLY and CDR2 FYNNEI.

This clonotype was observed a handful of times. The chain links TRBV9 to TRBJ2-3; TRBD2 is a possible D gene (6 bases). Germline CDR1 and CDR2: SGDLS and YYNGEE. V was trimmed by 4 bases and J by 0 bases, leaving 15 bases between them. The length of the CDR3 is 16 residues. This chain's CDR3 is CASSPGTATSTDTQYF. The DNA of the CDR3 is TGTGCCAGCAGCCCCGGGACTGCGACTAGCACAGATACGCAGTATTTT.